The 2 T cell receptor beta chains below come from one sample, sequenced in a study of blood T cell repertoires in COVID-19. Produced via immunoSEQ multiplex PCR; TCRdb's table is partial and in-frame only. The table shows 290,000 or so clones, with around 85% occurring only once. The sequencing sample was made of peripheral blood. These receptor sequences come from a man aged 45-60 years with active or convalescent COVID-19.

The V and J genes are TRBV28 and TRBJ1-1; 9 bases are a match to TRBD1. Unmatched junction bases numbered 7, after V lost 3 bases and J lost 5 bases. Germline V gene sequence: CDR1 MDHEN, CDR2 SYDVKM. The CDR3 is 15 residues long. CDR3 in amino acids: CASSFMGQGRTEAFF. The CDR3 nucleotides are TGTGCCAGCAGTTTTATGGGACAGGGAAGAACTGAAGCTTTCTTT.

The chain joins TRBV4-2 to TRBJ2-1, with 9 bases fitting TRBD2. This CDR3 contains 16 residues. Trimming removed 0 bases from V and 7 bases from J; junction bases left unmatched: 7. Germline CDR1 reads LGHNA; CDR2 reads YNFKEQ. The DNA for the CDR3 is TGTGCCAGCAGCCAAGATGGGCTAGCGGGACATAATGAGCAGTTCTTC. It translates to CASSQDGLAGHNEQFF.